This T cell receptor beta chain came from a study of early T cells in non-severe SARS-CoV-2 infection. This clonotype was counted ten times or more. With 3 bases removed from V and 4 bases from J, the gap between germline ends came to 16 bases. Germline CDR1 reads SGHVS; CDR2 reads FNYEAQ. The CDR3 is 16 residues long. TCRdb called the 5' RACE reads again in MiXCR, with one record for every CDR3 protein. The sample contains about 67,000 distinct CDR3 sequences, around a tenth of which appear only once. The chain couples TRBV7-6 to TRBJ2-1; possible D gene TRBD2, 6 bases. This receptor was identified in an adult who was a healthcare worker with PCR-confirmed SARS-CoV-2 infection or an uninfected control (not recorded which). Sequenced: whole blood. The CDR3, as DNA: TGTGCCAGCAGCTTGGGCCGGGACTTAAAGTACAATGAGCAGTTCTTC. It specifies CASSLGRDLKYNEQFF. The full variable domain, completed using reference TRBV7-6 and TRBJ2-1, is GAGVSQSPRYKVTKRGQDVALRCDPISGHVSLYWYRQALGQGPEFLTYFNYEAQQDKSGLPNDRFSAERPEGSISTLTIQRTEQRDSAMYRCASSLGRDLKYNEQFFGPGTRLTVL.